One and the same sample provided the 31 T cell receptor beta chains below, sequenced in a study of OX40 agonist ivuxolimab in advanced cancers. The repertoire was sequenced with immunoSEQ multiplex PCR; TCRdb's copy has only in-frame clones and lacks some. The sample has some 19,000 clones, 80% to 90% seen once. The sample consisted of CD4+ or CD8+ T cells sorted from blood, taken in a trial of the OX40 agonist ivuxolimab. The receptors here all came from an adult with an advanced solid tumor such as melanoma, head and neck, liver or kidney cancer.

The gene calls are TRBV6-5 and TRBJ2-2; D not certain. The germline V gene has CDR1 MNHEY and CDR2 SVGAGI. Trimming removed 0 bases at V and 1 base at J, with 6 bases between. This CDR3 region has 15 residues. The CDR3 here is CASSYSGENTGELFF. The CDR3, as DNA: TGTGCCAGCAGTTACTCTGGGGAGAACACCGGGGAGCTGTTTTTT.

This chain uses TRBV7-9 with TRBJ1-1, with D uncertain. V lost 5 bases, J lost 2 bases, and 12 bases lay in between. The CDR3 extends over 14 amino acids. Germline V CDR1 and CDR2: SEHNR, FQNEAQ (reference sequence). For the CDR3, the DNA is TGTGCCAGCAGCCCGGACGGTCTAAACACTGAAGCTTTCTTT. Its translation: CASSPDGLNTEAFF.

The rearrangement joins TRBV5-1 to TRBJ1-1, with no clear D. This CDR3 comprises 14 residues. Between the trimmed V and J ends, which lost 0 bases and 4 bases, there was a span of 10 bases. CDR1 is SGHRS, CDR2 YFSETQ, per germline. CDR3 sequence: CASSLVGKSTEAFF. The CDR3 bases are TGCGCCAGCAGCTTGGTCGGGAAAAGCACTGAAGCTTTCTTT.

V gene TRBV4-1 combines with J gene TRBJ1-2; 7 bases line up with TRBD1. Unmatched junction bases numbered 0, after V lost 1 base and J lost 4 bases. Per germline, CDR1 MGHRA and CDR2 YSYEKL. The CDR3 runs 13 residues. The CDR3 is CASSQGDSYGYTF. The DNA for the CDR3 is TGCGCCAGCAGCCAAGGGGACAGCTATGGCTACACCTTC.

The chain couples TRBV10-3 to TRBJ1-6; no clear D gene. This CDR3 is 15 amino acids long. Germline-derived CDR1 and CDR2 are ENHRY and SYGVKD. Trimming shortened V by 5 bases and J by 7 bases, and 15 bases separated the two germline ends. In DNA form, the CDR3 reads TGTGCCATCAGTCGATTCCCCCGAAGAAATTCACCCCTCCACTTT. Its translation is CAISRFPRRNSPLHF.

The chain uses TRBV4-2 and TRBJ2-7; D gene ambiguous. The germline V and J ends were trimmed by 6 bases and 1 base, with 19 bases remaining between them. Germline values: CDR1 LGHNA, CDR2 YNFKEQ. CDR3 length: 16 amino acids. CDR3 residues: CASSPVASRSSYEQYF. The DNA for the CDR3 is TGTGCCAGCAGTCCCGTCGCGAGTCGGAGTTCCTACGAGCAGTACTTC.

The rearrangement uses TRBV27 and TRBJ2-3; TRBD2 aligns across 8 bases. CDR1 and CDR2 (germline): MNHEY, SMNVEV (reference sequence). Trimming removed 5 bases from V and 4 bases from J; junction bases left unmatched: 11. The CDR3 is 16 residues long. The DNA for the CDR3 is TGTGCCAGCAGTCCGTGGACTAGCCCTCCGTCAGATACGCAGTATTTT. It translates to CASSPWTSPPSDTQYF.

This clone is termed medium-sized. The rearrangement joins TRBV6-5 to TRBJ2-7; TRBD2 is a possible D gene (5 bases). Deletions cut 5 bases from V and 7 bases from J, with 15 bases between. The germline gives CDR1 MNHEY, CDR2 SVGAGI. The CDR3 consists of 13 residues. This CDR3 reads CASSPSRWREQYF. Here the CDR3 DNA reads TGTGCCAGCAGTCCGTCCCGCTGGAGGGAGCAGTACTTC.

The CDR3 DNA is TGTGCCAGCAGTTATCACTCGGGCGGAAACGAGCAGTACTTC. This gives the protein CASSYHSGGNEQYF. The V and J genes are TRBV6-5 and TRBJ2-7; unclear D gene. Per the germline V gene, CDR1 is MNHEY and CDR2 is SVGAGI. The CDR3 is made up of 14 amino acids. Trimming cost V 3 bases and J 5 bases, with 14 bases left between them.

The rearrangement uses TRBV4-1 and TRBJ1-5; the D gene is possibly TRBD1 (5 bases). This CDR3 region has 14 residues. Per the germline V gene, CDR1 is MGHRA and CDR2 is YSYEKL. The germline V and J ends were trimmed by 0 bases and 9 bases, with 12 bases remaining between them. The CDR3 is CASSQERGPWPQHF. The CDR3 DNA is TGCGCCAGCAGCCAAGAAAGGGGTCCCTGGCCCCAGCATTTT.

The genes are TRBV4-1 and TRBJ1-1; D is uncertain. The CDR3 spans 13 residues. The V gene lost 4 bases and the J gene lost 0 bases, with 6 bases spanning the gap. Germline loops: CDR1 MGHRA, CDR2 YSYEKL. The CDR3 DNA is TGCGCCAGCAGCCGAACAGTGAACACTGAAGCTTTCTTT. Protein product: CASSRTVNTEAFF.

The V gene is TRBV7-9, the J gene TRBJ1-6; 7 positions agree with TRBD1. The CDR3 length is 16 residues. With 3 bases clipped from V and 2 bases from J, the junction kept 4 bases outside the gene matches. Germline-derived CDR1 and CDR2 are SEHNR and FQNEAQ (reference sequence). CDR3: CASSFTGATYNSPLHF. In DNA form, the CDR3 reads TGTGCCAGCAGCTTCACAGGGGCCACCTATAATTCACCCCTCCACTTT.

The J gene is TRBJ1-3, the V gene TRBV30; D is ambiguous. This CDR3 is built from 15 residues. Germline-derived CDR1 and CDR2 are GTSNPN and SVGIG (reference sequence). The ends were cut back, 4 bases at V and 0 bases at J, with 13 bases in the middle. CDR3 bases: TGTGCCTGGAATCCGGGGAGGTCCTCTGGAAACACCATATATTTT. Translated, it gives CAWNPGRSSGNTIYF.

The chain recombines TRBV7-8 with TRBJ2-5, with D uncertain. The closer fit of TRBJ2-7 to the DNA end suggests the J call may be wrong. This CDR3 comprises 13 residues. Germline CDR1 SGHVS, CDR2 FQNEAQ. CDR3 amino acids: CASSLGSPREQYF. The CDR3 nucleotides are TGTGCCAGCAGCTTAGGCTCCCCCCGCGAGCAGTACTTC.

The chain links TRBV27 to TRBJ2-1; possible D gene TRBD1, 5 bases. The CDR3 length is 14 residues. The V and J ends lost 5 bases and 8 bases respectively, with 16 bases between them. CDR1 MNHEY and CDR2 SMNVEV come from the germline V gene (reference sequence). The CDR3 here is CASSLQEPWDEQFF. The CDR3 bases are TGTGCCAGCAGTCTACAGGAACCTTGGGATGAGCAGTTCTTC.

This clone came up once. The chain has TRBV27 and TRBJ2-7; D is perhaps TRBD1 (7 bases). CDR3 length: 16 residues. From germline, CDR1 is MNHEY and CDR2 SMNVEV (reference sequence). The V and J ends lost 2 bases and 0 bases respectively, with 14 bases between them. CDR3 sequence reads: CASSLSGQGGSYEQYF. The CDR3 region has the DNA TGTGCCAGCAGTTTAAGCGGGCAGGGGGGCTCCTACGAGCAGTACTTC.

The genes are TRBV13 and TRBJ1-1; TRBD1 might be the D (5 bases). The V and J ends lost 0 bases and 0 bases respectively, with 14 bases between them. This CDR3 region has 17 residues. CDR1 and CDR2 (germline): PRHDT, FYEKMQ (reference sequence). The CDR3 loop reads CASSLGQGWGLNTEAFF. The DNA for the CDR3 is TGTGCCAGCAGCTTAGGCCAGGGATGGGGGTTGAACACTGAAGCTTTCTTT.

In regard to this clone: This sample includes further DNA sequences coding for the same CDR3. The chain links TRBV19 to TRBJ2-6, with 7 nucleotides matching TRBD1. Per germline, CDR1 LNHDA and CDR2 SQIVND (reference sequence). V trimming: 0 bases; J trimming: 1 base; junction bases outside the gene matches: 0. This CDR3 comprises 16 residues. CDR3 nucleotides: TGTGCCAGTAGTATAGACAGGGGGTCTGGGGCCAACGTCCTGACTTTC. This sequence encodes CASSIDRGSGANVLTF.

This chain joins TRBV30 and TRBJ2-1; D may be TRBD1 or TRBD2 (5 bases each). This CDR3 region has 11 residues. Trimming removed 1 base at V and 7 bases at J, with 5 bases between. In germline, CDR1 is GTSNPN, CDR2 SVGIG (reference sequence). CDR3 protein: CAWSGGNEQFF. CDR3 nucleotide sequence: TGTGCCTGGAGTGGGGGGAATGAGCAGTTCTTC.

CDR3 coding DNA: TGTGCCAGCAGCCAAGCGGCAGACACCTTAGTCGGAAACACCATATATTTT. Its protein product is CASSQAADTLVGNTIYF. The gene calls are TRBV4-2 and TRBJ1-3, with unresolved D. V was clipped by 1 base and J by 4 bases, with 17 bases between them. From germline, CDR1 is LGHNA and CDR2 YNFKEQ. CDR3 length equals 17 residues.

The chain recombines TRBV11-3 with TRBJ2-7; D is undetermined. The V end was cut by 5 bases, the J end by 0 bases, with 11 bases between. Germline lookup yields CDR1 SGHNT and CDR2 YENEEA. This CDR3 is 14 amino acids long. CDR3 in amino acids: CASSPDVSSYEQYF. The DNA of the CDR3 is TGTGCCAGCAGCCCGGACGTCTCCTCCTACGAGCAGTACTTC.

This clone was seen once. The chain employs TRBV12-5 and TRBJ2-3; TRBD2 matches at 9 bases. The V gene end was trimmed by 6 bases and the J gene end by 4 bases; junction bases not matched to a gene: 2. This CDR3 has 13 residues. Germline assignment: CDR1 LGHNT and CDR2 FRNRAP. CDR3 in DNA: TGTGCTAGTGGGGGCGGGGGGGCAGATACGCAGTATTTT. Encoded protein: CASGGGGADTQYF.

The chain couples TRBV2 to TRBJ2-1; 8 bases line up with TRBD2. The CDR3 runs 12 residues. The germline CDR1 and CDR2 sequences are SNHLY and FYNNEI. V lost 9 bases and J lost 8; bases outside the gene matches: 6. CDR3 in DNA: TGTGCCAGAGCGGGGGTGAGGGATGAGCAGTTCTTC. This translates into CARAGVRDEQFF.

The chain recombines TRBV5-1 with TRBJ2-3; D not certain. This CDR3 contains 15 residues. Germline V gives CDR1 SGHRS, CDR2 YFSETQ. Trimming took off 4 bases at V and 0 bases at J, with 12 bases between the two ends. The CDR3 nucleotides read TGCGCCAGCAGCGCCATTGACCCAAGCACAGATACGCAGTATTTT. Residues: CASSAIDPSTDTQYF.

The chain recombines TRBV11-2 with TRBJ1-4; possible D gene TRBD1, 5 bases. The CDR3 runs 13 residues. V was pared by 4 bases and J by 7 bases, with 10 bases between. Germline V gene sequence: CDR1 SGHAT, CDR2 FQNNGV. CDR3 sequence (DNA): TGTGCCAGCAGCTCGTCAGGGTTTGAAAAACTGTTTTTT. As protein: CASSSSGFEKLFF.

In this sample, this clone turned up a few times. J is TRBJ2-2 and V is TRBV9; the D gene is possibly TRBD1 (6 bases). V was cut by 3 bases and J by 0 bases, with 18 bases left in between. Germline lookup yields CDR1 SGDLS and CDR2 YYNGEE. The CDR3 extends over 18 amino acids. DNA for the CDR3: TGTGCCAGCAGCGCCCCTCTCAACCGGACAGCGAACACCGGGGAGCTGTTTTTT. Translating it yields CASSAPLNRTANTGELFF.

The rearrangement uses TRBV6-5 and TRBJ1-1; 9 bases fit TRBD1. Germline CDR1 and CDR2: MNHEY and SVGAGI. The CDR3 contains 16 residues. Losses at the gene ends were 2 bases for V and 4 bases for J; bases not matched to a gene: 8. DNA for the CDR3: TGTGCCAGCAGTTACCCTACCCGGACAGGGGCCACTGAAGCTTTCTTT. As protein: CASSYPTRTGATEAFF.

V and J are TRBV5-4 and TRBJ2-3, with D tentatively TRBD2 (7 bases). Per germline, CDR1 SGHNT and CDR2 YYREEE (reference sequence). V lost 4 bases, J lost 0 bases, and 15 bases lay in between. This CDR3 spans 16 amino acids. This CDR3 reads CASSRRGGTSTDTQYF. The CDR3 DNA reads as TGTGCCAGCAGCCGTAGGGGGGGGACCAGCACAGATACGCAGTATTTT.

The chain recombines TRBV5-6 with TRBJ2-7; the D call may be TRBD1 or TRBD2 (5 bases each). The CDR3 has 13 amino acids. Trimming shortened V by 3 bases and J by 3 bases, and 10 bases separated the two germline ends. Germline V CDR1 and CDR2: SGHDT, YYEEEE. DNA for the CDR3: TGTGCCAGCAGCTCGGGACCGGACTACGAGCAGTACTTC. It translates to CASSSGPDYEQYF.

V is TRBV7-2 and J is TRBJ2-5; D is unresolved. This CDR3 contains 14 residues. Germline V lookup: CDR1 SGHTA, CDR2 FQGNSA. Trimming took 3 bases from V and 5 from J, leaving 13 bases between them. In nucleotides, the CDR3 is TGTGCCAGCAGCTTCGTCTGGGGTCCGGAGACCCAGTACTTC. Translating gives CASSFVWGPETQYF.

V gene TRBV6-1 combines with J gene TRBJ1-2, with D unclear. The CDR3 runs to 13 residues. The germline gives CDR1 MNHNS, CDR2 SASEGT. V shed 7 bases and J shed 4 bases, with 13 bases lying between them. The CDR3 protein is CASTEGTFYGYTF. CDR3 DNA: TGTGCCAGCACCGAGGGCACATTCTATGGCTACACCTTC.